These 25 T cell receptor beta chains share one sample of origin, sequenced in a study of blood T cell repertoires in COVID-19. Method: immunoSEQ multiplex PCR; TCRdb's copy keeps in-frame clones and lacks some. In the table there are 250,000 to 300,000 clones, roughly 85% of which are singletons. The sequencing input was PBMCs or T cells enriched from blood (not recorded which). The origin of the receptors is a man aged 35-49 years who had been exposed to COVID-19.

The chain uses TRBV15 and TRBJ1-1, with TRBD1 matching over 9 bases. J lost 2 bases, V lost 8 bases, and 12 bases had no gene match. Germline V gene data show CDR1 as LNHNV and CDR2 as YYDKDF (reference sequence). CDR3 size: 16 residues. CDR3 bases: TGTGCCACCTCGGTTGGACAGGGGTATGTTAACACTGAAGCTTTCTTT. It yields the protein CATSVGQGYVNTEAFF.

This chain uses TRBV24-1 with TRBJ1-2; D not resolved. CDR3 length: 16 amino acids. Germline lookup yields CDR1 KGHDR and CDR2 SFDVKD. V lost 2 bases and J 3 bases, leaving 15 bases between the germline ends. The CDR3 DNA sequence: TGTGCCACCAGTGATTCAGGCGGGAATAGGTACTATGGCTACACCTTC. Translation gives CATSDSGGNRYYGYTF.

There are a few counts of this clone. The genes are TRBV7-6 and TRBJ2-7; TRBD1 is a possible D gene (6 bases). Germline CDR1 SGHVS, CDR2 FNYEAQ. This CDR3 contains 15 residues. Trimming pared 1 base from V and 2 bases from J, leaving 12 bases between. The CDR3 sequence is CASSLGYGQTYEQYF. DNA of the CDR3: TGTGCCAGCAGCTTAGGCTATGGACAGACCTACGAGCAGTACTTC.

This clone has a handful of counts. The gene calls are TRBV6-5 and TRBJ1-2; 8 bases are a match to TRBD1. This CDR3 region has 15 residues. Losses at the gene ends were 9 bases for V and 7 bases for J; bases not matched to a gene: 16. CDR1 and CDR2 from the germline V gene are MNHEY and SVGAGI. The CDR3 sequence is CASNRDRLFPSGYTF. CDR3 DNA sequence: TGTGCCAGTAACCGGGACAGGCTTTTCCCCAGTGGCTACACCTTC.

This chain connects TRBV3-1 (or the pseudogene TRBV3-2) to TRBJ2-3; 7 bases are shared with TRBD1. Germline CDR1 is LGHDT and CDR2 is YNNKEL (reference sequence). The ends lost 2 bases at V and 1 base at J; junction bases unmatched: 6. The CDR3 consists of 16 residues. DNA for the CDR3: TGTGCCAGCAGCCAAAGCAGGGGGATAGGCACAGATACGCAGTATTTT. Protein product: CASSQSRGIGTDTQYF.

The rearrangement joins TRBV27 to TRBJ2-1; 8 nucleotides align to TRBD1. From germline, CDR1 is MNHEY and CDR2 SMNVEV (reference sequence). Trimming cost V 5 bases and J 4 bases; bases outside gene matches: 10. This CDR3 has 16 residues. CDR3: CASSAQGALYYNEQFF. Written as DNA, the CDR3 is TGTGCCAGCAGTGCCCAGGGGGCTCTCTATTACAATGAGCAGTTCTTC.

This sequence joins TRBV7-9 and TRBJ2-3; D is possibly TRBD1 (6 bases). Germline-derived CDR1 and CDR2 are SEHNR and FQNEAQ (reference sequence). Trimming removed 1 base at V and 1 base at J, with 9 bases between. The CDR3 consists of 15 residues. The CDR3 DNA sequence: TGTGCCAGCAGCTTAGACAGGGTTGGCACAGATACGCAGTATTTT. This encodes CASSLDRVGTDTQYF.

The rearrangement joins TRBV10-1 to TRBJ2-3; D ambiguous. From germline, CDR1 is WNHNN and CDR2 SYGVQD (reference sequence). The CDR3 is 11 amino acids. Trimming pared 6 bases from V and 6 bases from J, leaving 7 bases between. The CDR3 loop is CASSSSDTQYF. The CDR3 coding sequence is TGCGCCAGCAGCTCCTCTGATACGCAGTATTTT.

This clone showed up just once. The gene calls are TRBV5-6 and TRBJ2-5, with D perhaps TRBD2 (6 bases). CDR3 size: 14 residues. Germline V CDR1 and CDR2: SGHDT, YYEEEE. V gave up 7 bases and J gave up 5 bases, with 18 bases separating them. As DNA, the CDR3 is TGTGCCAGCGTCGGGGGAAGAATTCGGGAGACCCAGTACTTC. It codes for CASVGGRIRETQYF.

Note on this clone: Within the sample, other DNA sequences also encode this same CDR3. The chain has TRBV7-9 and TRBJ2-7; D call uncertain. The CDR3 contains 11 residues. V dropped 5 bases and J dropped 1 base, with 3 bases sitting between them. Germline values: CDR1 SEHNR, CDR2 FQNEAQ (reference sequence). The CDR3 reads CASSVSYEQYF. Written as DNA, the CDR3 is TGTGCCAGCAGCGTATCCTACGAGCAGTACTTC.

The V and J genes are TRBV30 and TRBJ2-7; D not certain. V was cut by 5 bases and J by 2 bases, with 10 bases left in between. Per germline, CDR1 GTSNPN and CDR2 SVGIG (reference sequence). The CDR3 spans 12 residues. The CDR3 loop reads CAWSGSTYEQYF. CDR3 nucleotides: TGTGCCTGGTCAGGCTCCACCTACGAGCAGTACTTC.

The CDR3 DNA reads as TGTGCCAGCAGCCCGGACAACTCCTACGAGCAGTACTTC. Translating gives CASSPDNSYEQYF. The chain uses TRBV11-3 and TRBJ2-7; tentatively, D is TRBD1 (5 bases). Germline values: CDR1 SGHNT, CDR2 YENEEA. The CDR3 totals 13 residues. The V gene lost 5 bases and the J gene lost 0 bases, with 8 bases spanning the gap.

This clone was picked up a small number of times. This sequence joins TRBV19 and TRBJ2-3; TRBD2 is a possible D gene (5 bases). Between the trimmed V and J ends, which lost 7 bases and 7 bases, there was a span of 24 bases. The CDR3 runs 16 residues. Germline V gives CDR1 LNHDA, CDR2 SQIVND (reference sequence). The CDR3: CASTKRRSGIINTQYF. CDR3 bases: TGTGCCAGTACCAAGAGGAGGTCGGGAATCATCAATACGCAGTATTTT.

The gene calls are TRBV4-1 and TRBJ2-5; D perhaps matches TRBD2 (7 bases). The germline V and J ends were trimmed by 4 bases and 4 bases, with 16 bases remaining between them. CDR1 MGHRA and CDR2 YSYEKL come from the germline V gene. The CDR3 sequence is 15 residues long. CDR3 DNA sequence: TGCGCCAGCAGCCTCACCCCGGGGGGCCTAGAGACCCAGTACTTC. It translates to CASSLTPGGLETQYF.

A single count supports this clone. The chain links TRBV30 to TRBJ1-2; 7 bases match TRBD1. V lost 0 bases, J lost 4 bases, and 5 bases stayed unmatched. This CDR3 has 14 residues. Germline CDR1 reads GTSNPN; CDR2 reads SVGIG (reference sequence). The CDR3, as DNA: TGTGCCTGGAGTGTACGGGACAGAGTCTATGGCTACACCTTC. This gives the protein CAWSVRDRVYGYTF. Combining the CDR3 with reference TRBV30 and TRBJ1-2 gives the whole variable domain SQTIHQWPATLVQPVGSPLSLECTVEGTSNPNLYWYRQAAGRGLQLLFYSVGIGQISSEVPQNLSASRPQDRQFILSSKKLLLSDSGFYLCAWSVRDRVYGYTFGSGTRLTVV.

This rearrangement joins TRBV20-1 to TRBJ2-7; 8 nucleotides align to TRBD2. Unmatched junction bases numbered 14, after V lost 3 bases and J lost 4 bases. CDR3 length: 16 amino acids. Germline V CDR1 and CDR2: DFQATT, SNEGSKA (reference sequence). This CDR3 reads CSASPRGGRELYEQYF. As DNA, the CDR3 is TGCAGTGCTAGTCCCCGGGGGGGGCGGGAGCTTTACGAGCAGTACTTC.

The chain couples TRBV6-1 to TRBJ1-5; no clear D gene. CDR3 length equals 16 residues. CDR1 and CDR2 (germline): MNHNS, SASEGT. V shed 4 bases and J shed 7 bases, with 20 bases lying between them. The CDR3, as DNA: TGTGCCAGCAGTGCAGAGGGTGCGGGGTTGGGACAGCCCCAGCATTTT. Encoded protein: CASSAEGAGLGQPQHF.

The chain couples TRBV4-1 to TRBJ1-1; D is ambiguous. The ends were cut back, 3 bases at V and 10 bases at J, with 15 bases in the middle. The CDR3 consists of 13 residues. Germline CDR1 MGHRA, CDR2 YSYEKL. The CDR3 sequence: CASSHDIRDGAFF. The CDR3 coding sequence is TGCGCCAGCAGCCATGATATTCGAGATGGAGCTTTCTTT.

The chain carries TRBV10-3 and TRBJ2-1, with D possibly being TRBD1 (8 bases). V was trimmed by 11 bases and J by 5 bases, leaving 19 bases between them. The CDR3 extends over 14 amino acids. The germline gives CDR1 ENHRY, CDR2 SYGVKD. The CDR3 DNA follows: TGTGCCGGGGGGGAGACAGGGGATAACAATGAGCAGTTCTTC. Its translation is CAGGETGDNNEQFF.

The V gene is TRBV2, the J gene TRBJ1-3; D not certain. Germline CDR1 reads SNHLY; CDR2 reads FYNNEI. V was trimmed by 2 bases and J by 0 bases, leaving 5 bases between them. The CDR3 has 14 residues. The CDR3 region is CASSESFSGNTIYF. DNA for the CDR3: TGTGCCAGCAGTGAAAGCTTCTCTGGAAACACCATATATTTT.

This clone was seen more than once but under ten times. The V and J genes are TRBV7-8 and TRBJ1-5; TRBD1 matches at 12 bases. The V segment lost 5 bases and the J segment 4 bases; nucleotides outside the gene matches: 9. This CDR3 is built from 17 residues. Germline-derived CDR1 and CDR2 are SGHVS and FQNEAQ. CDR3 sequence: CASSPGVGQGANQPQHF. The CDR3 coding sequence is TGTGCCAGCAGCCCCGGGGTGGGACAGGGGGCGAATCAGCCCCAGCATTTT.

The V and J genes are TRBV27 and TRBJ2-5; 8 bases are shared with TRBD1. J was trimmed by 2 bases and V by 4 bases; bases with no gene match: 9. Germline V gives CDR1 MNHEY, CDR2 SMNVEV (reference sequence). The CDR3 is 16 residues long. CDR3 nucleotide sequence: TGTGCCAGCAGTTACCGCTGGACAGGGAGGCAAGAGACCCAGTACTTC. Encoded protein: CASSYRWTGRQETQYF.

V usage is TRBV3-1 (or the pseudogene TRBV3-2) and J usage is TRBJ2-3, with 12 positions matching TRBD2. Germline lookup yields CDR1 LGHDT and CDR2 YNNKEL (reference sequence). The trim removed 1 base at V and 4 bases at J, leaving 0 bases unmatched. The CDR3 is made up of 15 amino acids. The CDR3 region has the DNA TGTGCCAGCAGCCAAGGACTAGCGGGAGCAGATACGCAGTATTTT. Translated, it gives CASSQGLAGADTQYF.

V gene TRBV6-5 combines with J gene TRBJ2-1; weak D call: TRBD2 (8 bases). The CDR3 sequence is 15 residues long. Looked up from germline, CDR1 is MNHEY and CDR2 is SVGAGI. V was cut by 7 bases and J by 2 bases, with 15 bases left in between. CDR3 loop: CASKGALAAYNEQFF. The CDR3 nucleotides read TGTGCCAGCAAGGGGGCACTAGCGGCCTACAATGAGCAGTTCTTC.

The V and J genes are TRBV28 and TRBJ2-7; D perhaps matches TRBD1 (6 bases). Germline lookup yields CDR1 MDHEN and CDR2 SYDVKM. The CDR3 spans 15 residues. Between the trimmed V and J ends, which lost 6 bases and 2 bases, there was a span of 17 bases. The CDR3 DNA reads as TGTGCCAGCAGACCAACCGGGACAAACGCCTACGAGCAGTACTTC. Translation gives CASRPTGTNAYEQYF. Full variable domain (remainder filled in from reference TRBV28 and TRBJ2-7): DVKVTQSSRYLVKRTGEKVFLECVQDMDHENMFWYRQDPGLGLRLIYFSYDVKMKEKGDIPEGYSVSREKKERFSLILESASTNQTSMYLCASRPTGTNAYEQYFGPGTRLTVT.